The clone carrying this T cell receptor beta chain was observed at least ten times. Its antigen is as yet unknown. The sample belongs to a study of regulatory T cells in long-lasting Graves disease. Study-level information: Graves' patients with a new diagnosis had received antithyroid drugs under 3 months. Whole-study results and caveats: Compared with new cases, persistent Graves' patients showed reduced TCR diversity.

V was cut by 2 bases and J by 10 bases, with 16 bases left in between. The germline V gene encodes CDR1 SGHRS and CDR2 YFSETQ. This CDR3 has 14 residues. Time point meaning: newly diagnosed GD, antithyroid drugs for less than 3 months. From PBMCs, RNA was extracted and then used to make the TCR library. Construction of TCR beta libraries relied on iRepertoire HTBI primers and on Arm-PCR targeting CDR3 regions. TCRdb analysed the multiplex PCR reads with MiXCR anew, one entry per CDR3 protein. The sample comprises roughly 400,000 distinct CDR3 sequences, around 16% of which are singletons, and approximately 8% rests with the top ten. The sample also formed part of further work on T cells in Graves' hyperthyroidism and ophthalmopathy. From that study: Hyperthyroidism had been newly diagnosed in patients aged 18 to 65, and its duration was under 2 months. When the TCR CDR3 underwent first-round RT-PCR, the HTBI primer set was used.

This clonotype was obtained from a woman in her thirties or forties with Graves disease. This chain links TRBV5-1 with TRBJ2-1, with D unresolved. Sequenced material: peripheral blood mononuclear cells (PBMCs), taken at new diagnosis, from a patient treated with antithyroid drugs. CDR3 DNA sequence: TGCGCCAGCAGCTTAACCCTGGATAGCTCGGAGCAGTTCTTC. Translated, it gives CASSLTLDSSEQFF.